The T cell receptor beta chain described here comes from a study of T-cell memory formation after mild COVID-19. This clonotype turned up a few times. TCRdb re-analysed the 5' RACE reads in MiXCR, keeping a single row per CDR3 protein. The repertoire holds roughly 99,000 distinct CDR3 sequences, with 14% as singletons. V gave up 8 bases and J gave up 2 bases, with 16 bases separating them. CDR1 is SGHAT, CDR2 FQNNGV, per germline. CDR3 length: 15 residues. Sequenced: PBMCs or a T cell subset sorted from them (not recorded which). The chain combines TRBV11-2 with TRBJ2-1; D ambiguous. This clonotype was sampled from a man aged 18 to 29 who had mild COVID-19 (a few samples of this study predate the infection). Cell type and time point are not known. The CDR3 sequence: CASSSSDQAYNEQFF. CDR3 nucleotide sequence: TGTGCCAGCTCCTCGAGCGATCAAGCCTACAATGAGCAGTTCTTC. Supplemented by reference TRBV11-2 and TRBJ2-1, the full variable domain reads EAGVAQSPRYKIIEKRQSVAFWCNPISGHATLYWYQQILGQGPKLLIQFQNNGVVDDSQLPKDRFSAERLKGVDSTLKIQPAKLEDSAVYLCASSSSDQAYNEQFFGPGTRLTVL.